The clone carrying this TCR beta chain has a single count. These data come from a study of blood T cell repertoires in COVID-19. Study at large: The study drew acute and convalescent COVID-19 samples from the United States, Italy and Spain.

Trimming left V 1 base short and J 1 base short, with 9 bases between. The CDR3 consists of 15 residues. Germline V gives CDR1 SGHTA, CDR2 FQGNSA. In the source study's methods: For nucleated cells, counts were estimated from reference gene primer amplification. Here immunoSEQ multiplex PCR was the method, and the copy in TCRdb shows in-frame clones only, minus some. The DNA was the basis for D and trimming; V, J and clone size are from that table. In the table there are some 100,000 clones, around four fifths of which are singletons. The J gene is TRBJ2-3, the V gene TRBV7-2, with D tentatively TRBD2 (5 bases). Sequencing was done on a sample of peripheral blood. This TCR was recovered from a woman aged 55 to 70 with acute or convalescent COVID-19. For the CDR3, the DNA is TGTGCCAGCAGCTTAGACGGTAGCGGCACAGATACGCAGTATTTT. This sequence encodes CASSLDGSGTDTQYF.